One sample yielded the 26 T cell receptor beta chains listed below, sequenced in a study of regulatory T cells in long-lasting Graves disease. In building TCR beta libraries, iRepertoire HTBI primers were used together with Arm-PCR of CDR3 regions. TCRdb analysed the multiplex PCR reads with MiXCR anew, one entry per CDR3 protein. The sample holds approximately 560,000 distinct CDR3 sequences, around 16% seen once. The time point here: newly diagnosed GD, antithyroid drugs for less than 3 months. Preparation of the TCR library used RNA extracted from PBMCs. These data also formed part of another study, on T cells in Graves' hyperthyroidism and ophthalmopathy.

Sample: peripheral blood mononuclear cells (PBMCs), taken at new diagnosis, from a patient treated with antithyroid drugs. The receptors originated from a man between 18 and 35 years old with Graves disease.

In the case of this clonotype: This sequence may be a read error, since a much larger clone differs from it by one base. CDR3 coding DNA: TGTGCCTCCGGACATGAAAGTCAGCCCCAGCATTTT. Its protein product is CASGHESQPQHF. This sequence joins TRBV30 and TRBJ1-5; TRBD1 is a possible D gene (5 bases). The germline V gene has CDR1 GTSNPN and CDR2 SVGIG (reference sequence). V lost 7 bases to trimming and J lost 6 bases, with 13 bases between them. The CDR3 loop spans 12 amino acids.

In its sample, this clonotype was seen a few times. The chain joins TRBV30 to TRBJ2-2, with 12 bases lining up with TRBD2. Per the germline V gene, CDR1 is GTSNPN and CDR2 is SVGIG (reference sequence). The J segment lost 7 bases and the V segment lost 0 bases, leaving 12 bases of the junction unmatched. The length of the CDR3 is 18 residues. The CDR3 DNA reads TGTGCCTGGAGTGTGTCCCGGCTAGCGGGAGGGCCGGGCGGGGAGCTGTTTTTT. This encodes CAWSVSRLAGGPGGELFF. The whole variable domain, filled in from reference TRBV30 and TRBJ2-2, reads SQTIHQWPATLVQPVGSPLSLECTVEGTSNPNLYWYRQAAGRGLQLLFYSVGIGQISSEVPQNLSASRPQDRQFILSSKKLLLSDSGFYLCAWSVSRLAGGPGGELFFGEGSRLTVL.

This clonotype showed up just a few times. The V call is TRBV10-1, the J call TRBJ2-5, with D possibly matching TRBD2 (5 bases). Between the trimmed V and J ends, which lost 0 bases and 5 bases, there was a span of 10 bases. CDR3 length equals 14 residues. The germline V gene encodes CDR1 WNHNN and CDR2 SYGVQD (reference sequence). This CDR3 reads CASSESASSETQYF. CDR3 in DNA: TGCGCCAGCAGTGAGTCGGCTAGCTCCGAGACCCAGTACTTC.

This clonotype was detected a few times. The CDR3 loop is CSARNPRGSGNTIYF. The CDR3 DNA reads TGCAGTGCTAGAAACCCCCGGGGGTCGGGAAACACCATATATTTT. The V call is TRBV20-1, the J call TRBJ1-3; possibly TRBD1 for D (5 bases). The CDR3 sequence is 15 residues long. Germline V gene sequence: CDR1 DFQATT, CDR2 SNEGSKA (reference sequence). Trimming took 2 bases from V and 4 from J, leaving 15 bases between them.

This clonotype was seen ten or more times. The junction does not match germline at one end; this may be a read error. The chain employs TRBV7-7 and TRBJ2-1, with D unclear. Germline V CDR1 and CDR2: SSHAT, FNYEAQ (reference sequence). The length of the CDR3 is 16 residues. The CDR3 DNA reads TGTGCTAGCAGCTTAAGGCCAGTGCCGAGTTACAATGAGCAGTTCTTC. As protein: CASSLRPVPSYNEQFF.

This clonotype was seen a few times. The rearrangement uses TRBV2 and TRBJ1-1, with 9 bases that match TRBD1. CDR1 and CDR2 from the germline V gene are SNHLY and FYNNEI. This CDR3 is 15 amino acids long. V lost 6 bases to trimming and J lost 1 base; unmatched junction nucleotides: 6. CDR3 sequence (DNA): TGTGCCAGCAGCTGGACAGGGGAACCGAACACTGAAGCTTTCTTT. Translation gives CASSWTGEPNTEAFF.

The sample holds a few counts of this clonotype. The V gene is TRBV5-1, the J gene TRBJ1-3, with unresolved D. CDR3 length equals 15 residues. The V gene lost 4 bases and the J gene lost 1 base, with 12 bases spanning the gap. From germline, CDR1 is SGHRS and CDR2 YFSETQ. CDR3: CASSPVGNSGNTIYF. The CDR3 nucleotides are TGCGCCAGCAGCCCGGTGGGGAATTCTGGAAACACCATATATTTT.

This clonotype showed up just a few times. This chain connects TRBV7-9 to TRBJ2-7, with 9 bases that match TRBD2. After removal of 2 bases from V and 0 bases from J, the junction contained 14 bases not matched to a gene. The CDR3 loop spans 19 amino acids. Germline lookup yields CDR1 SEHNR and CDR2 FQNEAQ (reference sequence). CDR3 loop: CASSLPPFMSSGSSYEQYF. For the CDR3, the DNA is TGTGCCAGCAGCTTACCGCCCTTTATGAGTAGCGGGAGCTCCTACGAGCAGTACTTC.

This chain uses TRBV6-4 with TRBJ2-3; D uncertain. Between the trimmed V and J ends, which lost 1 base and 2 bases, there was a span of 10 bases. The CDR3 loop spans 15 amino acids. Germline V CDR1 and CDR2: MRHNA, SNTAGT. CDR3 region: CASSDWDTFTDTQYF. CDR3 DNA: TGTGCCAGCAGTGACTGGGATACCTTCACAGATACGCAGTATTTT.

This clonotype was counted at least ten times. This rearrangement joins TRBV2 to TRBJ2-2; D uncertain. The ends were cut back, 10 bases at V and 2 bases at J, with 11 bases in the middle. Germline V gene sequence: CDR1 SNHLY, CDR2 FYNNEI. The CDR3 runs to 13 residues. CDR3 protein: CAILRANTGELFF. The CDR3 nucleotides are TGTGCCATCCTCAGAGCTAACACCGGGGAGCTGTTTTTT.

The table lists this clonotype with many counts. The V gene is TRBV20-1, the J gene TRBJ2-7; 7 positions match TRBD1. V was clipped by 2 bases and J by 2 bases; unmatched bases: 6. Germline V gene lookup returns CDR1 DFQATT and CDR2 SNEGSKA (reference sequence). The length of the CDR3 is 14 residues. As DNA, the CDR3 is TGCAGTGCTAGATCGACAGGGACCGCCTACGAGCAGTACTTC. It specifies CSARSTGTAYEQYF.

In regard to this clonotype: This may stem from a read error, because a much larger clone lies one nucleotide away. The J gene is TRBJ1-2, the V gene TRBV11-1; no definite D call. Trimming removed 3 bases from V and 2 bases from J, with 25 bases in between. CDR1 and CDR2 (germline): SGHAT, FQDESV (reference sequence). The CDR3 has 19 amino acids. The DNA of the CDR3 is TGTGCCAGCAGCTTTACCCACAGTGGACCGGGCGGACGCAACTATGGCTACACCTTC. Residues: CASSFTHSGPGGRNYGYTF.

The chain carries TRBV7-3 and TRBJ2-1; D gene uncertain. With the DNA end fitting TRBJ2-5 better, the J assignment may be wrong. The CDR3 extends over 13 amino acids. The V gene's germline CDR1 is SGHTA and CDR2 FQGTGA. The CDR3 reads CASSSQTQETQYF. The CDR3 coding sequence is TGTGCCAGCAGCTCCCAAACCCAAGAGACCCAGTACTTC.

The chain uses TRBV7-2 and TRBJ2-3; D possibly corresponds to TRBD2 (6 bases). Trimming cost V 5 bases and J 1 base, with 16 bases left between them. Germline CDR1 and CDR2: SGHTA and FQGNSA. The CDR3 contains 16 residues. The CDR3, as DNA: TGTGCCAGCAGCCTCCAAAGGGGACTTCGCACAGATACGCAGTATTTT. Its translation is CASSLQRGLRTDTQYF.

This clonotype was seen only a few times. The gene calls are TRBV3-1 and TRBJ2-2, with D uncertain. From germline, CDR1 is LGHDT and CDR2 YNNKEL (reference sequence). This CDR3 has 11 amino acids. With 2 bases removed from V and 7 bases from J, the gap between germline ends came to 2 bases. This chain's CDR3 is CASSQFGELFF. CDR3 DNA: TGTGCCAGCAGCCAATTCGGGGAGCTGTTTTTT.

This chain joins TRBV2 and TRBJ1-1; 8 nucleotides line up with TRBD1. From germline, CDR1 is SNHLY and CDR2 FYNNEI. The CDR3 spans 16 residues. With 3 bases clipped from V and 13 bases from J, the junction kept 19 bases outside the gene matches. The CDR3 sequence is CASSDALWTGLPGGFF. In DNA, the CDR3 is TGTGCCAGCAGTGATGCCCTCTGGACAGGGCTCCCTGGGGGTTTCTTT.

This chain's CDR3 is CSVITGDREGSYEQYF. The DNA for the CDR3 is TGCAGCGTTATTACCGGAGACAGGGAGGGCTCTTACGAGCAGTACTTC. The V gene is TRBV29-1, the J gene TRBJ2-7, with D perhaps assigned TRBD1 or TRBD2 (7 bases each). This CDR3 contains 16 residues. Germline V CDR1 and CDR2: SQVTM, ANQGSEA. V lost 5 bases and J lost 4, with 24 bases in between.

This clonotype was observed at least ten times. The V gene is TRBV7-8, the J gene TRBJ2-7; the match to TRBD1 covers 7 bases. After removal of 2 bases from V and 2 bases from J, the junction contained 6 bases not matched to a gene. The germline gives CDR1 SGHVS, CDR2 FQNEAQ. CDR3 length equals 15 residues. The CDR3 region has the DNA TGTGCCAGCAGCTTAACTAGGGACAGCCCCTACGAGCAGTACTTC. Protein sequence: CASSLTRDSPYEQYF.

The rearrangement links TRBV5-1 to TRBJ2-3; 8 bases are a match to TRBD1. The CDR3 extends over 17 amino acids. Germline V gives CDR1 SGHRS, CDR2 YFSETQ. V dropped 3 bases and J dropped 4; count of bases not matched to a gene: 13. Here the CDR3 reads CASSSVSLGQGSDTQYF. The CDR3 region has the DNA TGCGCCAGCAGCTCAGTTTCCCTAGGACAGGGTTCAGATACGCAGTATTTT. Using reference TRBV5-1 and TRBJ2-3 for the parts outside the CDR3, the full variable domain is KAGVTQTPRYLIKTRGQQVTLSCSPISGHRSVSWYQQTPGQGLQFLFEYFSETQRNKGNFPGRFSGRQFSNSRSEMNVSTLELGDSALYLCASSSVSLGQGSDTQYFGPGTRLTVL.

The chain has TRBV28 and TRBJ1-3, with D unresolved. V was cut by 4 bases and J by 0 bases, with 19 bases left in between. Germline CDR1 reads MDHEN; CDR2 reads SYDVKM. The CDR3 consists of 18 residues. CDR3 loop: CASSSWYGDSSSGNTIYF. As DNA, the CDR3 is TGTGCCAGCAGTTCCTGGTATGGGGATTCAAGCTCTGGAAACACCATATATTTT. The entire variable domain, with the rest obtained from reference TRBV28 and TRBJ1-3, is as follows: DVKVTQSSRYLVKRTGEKVFLECVQDMDHENMFWYRQDPGLGLRLIYFSYDVKMKEKGDIPEGYSVSREKKERFSLILESASTNQTSMYLCASSSWYGDSSSGNTIYFGEGSWLTVV.

To note about this clonotype: Germline and junction disagree at one end, which may indicate a read error. In DNA, the CDR3 is TGTGCCAGCAGTAACGACCCGAGCTCCTACAATGAGCGGTTCTTC. Amino acid sequence: CASSNDPSSYNERFF. The chain carries TRBV6-1 and TRBJ2-1; no reliable D call. Germline CDR1 reads MNHNS; CDR2 reads SASEGT. CDR3 length equals 15 residues.

This clonotype was detected only a few times. The CDR3 nucleotides are TGTGCCAGCAGTTCGGGGGCGAGTAATGAAAAACTGTTTTTT. Translation gives CASSSGASNEKLFF. This chain uses TRBV27 with TRBJ1-4, with D possibly being TRBD1 (6 bases). The germline V gene has CDR1 MNHEY and CDR2 SMNVEV (reference sequence). CDR3 length: 14 amino acids. Deletions cut 4 bases from V and 4 bases from J, with 10 bases between.

There are a few counts of this clonotype. The CDR3 nucleotides are TGTGCCAGCACCCTCAGGGGACAGGCGAACACCGGGGAGCTGTTTTTT. Protein product: CASTLRGQANTGELFF. V gene TRBV7-6 combines with J gene TRBJ2-2; 8 bases agree with TRBD1. The germline gives CDR1 SGHVS, CDR2 FNYEAQ. V lost 7 bases to trimming and J lost 0 bases; unmatched junction nucleotides: 7. This CDR3 is built from 16 residues. Full variable domain (remainder filled in from reference TRBV7-6 and TRBJ2-2): GAGVSQSPRYKVTKRGQDVALRCDPISGHVSLYWYRQALGQGPEFLTYFNYEAQQDKSGLPNDRFSAERPEGSISTLTIQRTEQRDSAMYRCASTLRGQANTGELFFGEGSRLTVL.

This clonotype was observed many times. The chain employs TRBV6-2 or TRBV6-3 and TRBJ2-1; D is uncertain. The CDR3 spans 13 residues. The germline V gene has CDR1 MNHEY and CDR2 SVGEGT. V was pared by 4 bases and J by 10 bases, with 14 bases between. The CDR3 loop reads CASSSSPIIEQFF. CDR3 in DNA: TGTGCCAGCAGTTCATCACCTATCATAGAGCAGTTCTTC.

V and J are TRBV6-5 and TRBJ1-2, with D perhaps TRBD1 (6 bases). V was clipped by 0 bases and J by 10 bases, with 12 bases between them. This CDR3 has 13 amino acids. Germline V gives CDR1 MNHEY, CDR2 SVGAGI. CDR3 sequence (DNA): TGTGCCAGCAGTTACTCACAGGGATTGTCCTACACCTTC. Its protein product is CASSYSQGLSYTF.

The chain recombines TRBV29-1 with TRBJ1-1; D not resolved. This CDR3 has 13 residues. The ends were cut back, 7 bases at V and 4 bases at J, with 16 bases in the middle. Germline assignment: CDR1 SQVTM and CDR2 ANQGSEA. CDR3 in DNA: TGCAGCGCGAAAAGGACGGCTAGCACTGAAGCTTTCTTT. Protein sequence: CSAKRTASTEAFF.